This T cell receptor beta chain was identified during a study of blood T cell repertoires in COVID-19. For the study at large: Whether acute or convalescent, the COVID-19 samples came from the United States, Italy and Spain. The cDNA or gDNA used as material had been derived from T cells, B-cell-depleted T cells, or PBMCs.

How the authors handled the data: Nucleated cell counts were estimated from reference gene primer amplification. TCRdb keeps only in-frame clones here, not all; method: immunoSEQ multiplex PCR. That table gives V, J and clone size, and the DNA gave D and trimming. Here the sample spans about 130,000 clones, roughly four fifths being singletons. CDR3 length: 15 amino acids. With 4 bases clipped from V and 3 bases from J, the junction kept 9 bases outside the gene matches. CDR1 and CDR2 from the germline V gene are MNHEY and SMNVEV (reference sequence). The sequence was obtained from a man aged 55 to 70 with acute or convalescent COVID-19. Material: peripheral blood. The J gene is TRBJ2-7, the V gene TRBV27, with 7 nucleotides matching TRBD1. The CDR3 sequence: CASSSSDRFVYEQYF. DNA of the CDR3: TGTGCCAGCAGTTCATCGGACAGGTTCGTCTACGAGCAGTACTTC.